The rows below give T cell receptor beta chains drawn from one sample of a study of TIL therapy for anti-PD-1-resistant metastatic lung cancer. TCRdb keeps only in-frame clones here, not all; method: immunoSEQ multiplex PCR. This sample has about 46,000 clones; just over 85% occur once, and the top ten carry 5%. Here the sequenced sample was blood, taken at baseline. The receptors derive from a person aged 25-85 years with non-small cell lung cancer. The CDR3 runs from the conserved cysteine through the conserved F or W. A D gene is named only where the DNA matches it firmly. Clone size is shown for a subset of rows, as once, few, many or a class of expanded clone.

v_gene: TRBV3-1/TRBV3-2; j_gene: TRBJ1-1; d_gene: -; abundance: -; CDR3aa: CASNLGMNTEAFF; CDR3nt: TGTGCCAGCAATCTAGGTATGAACACTGAAGCTTTCTTT
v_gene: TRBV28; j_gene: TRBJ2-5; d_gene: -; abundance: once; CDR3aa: CASRGTQETQYF; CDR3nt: TGTGCCAGCCGCGGGACCCAAGAGACCCAGTACTTC
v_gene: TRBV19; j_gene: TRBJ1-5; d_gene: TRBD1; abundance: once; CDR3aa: CASNPSTGLSNQPQHF; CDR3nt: TGTGCCAGTAACCCTTCGACAGGGCTCAGCAATCAGCCCCAGCATTTT
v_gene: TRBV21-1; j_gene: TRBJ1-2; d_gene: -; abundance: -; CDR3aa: CASSIVDSRFFYTF; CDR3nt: TGTGCCAGCAGCATAGTGGATTCGCGCTTCTTCTACACCTTC
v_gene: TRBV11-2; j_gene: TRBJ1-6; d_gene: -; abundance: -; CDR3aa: CASSFTISADSPLHF; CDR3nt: TGTGCCAGCAGCTTTACAATCTCCGCCGATTCACCCCTCCACTTT
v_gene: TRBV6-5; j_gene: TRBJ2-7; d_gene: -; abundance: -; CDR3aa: CASSYGFGGEQYF; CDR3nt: TGTGCCAGCAGTTACGGATTTGGGGGCGAGCAGTACTTC
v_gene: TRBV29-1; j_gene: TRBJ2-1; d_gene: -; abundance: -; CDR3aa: CSAPSVGPGAEQFF; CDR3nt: TGCAGCGCCCCGTCGGTAGGGCCGGGGGCTGAGCAGTTCTTC
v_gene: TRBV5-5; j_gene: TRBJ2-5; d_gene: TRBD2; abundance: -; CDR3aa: CASSLSPLAEETQYF; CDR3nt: TGTGCCAGCAGCTTGTCCCCCCTAGCGGAAGAGACCCAGTACTTC
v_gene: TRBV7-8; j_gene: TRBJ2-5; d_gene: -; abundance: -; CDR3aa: CASSFLKGGETQYF; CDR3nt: TGTGCCAGCAGCTTTCTCAAGGGTGGGGAGACCCAGTACTTC
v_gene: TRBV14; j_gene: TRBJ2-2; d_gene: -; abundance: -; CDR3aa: CASSHRLNTGELFF; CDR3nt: TGTGCCAGCAGCCACAGACTGAACACCGGGGAGCTGTTTTTT
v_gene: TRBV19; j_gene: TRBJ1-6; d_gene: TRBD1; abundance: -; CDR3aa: CASNYGQAGNSPLHF; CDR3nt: TGTGCCAGTAACTATGGACAGGCGGGGAATTCACCCCTCCACTTT
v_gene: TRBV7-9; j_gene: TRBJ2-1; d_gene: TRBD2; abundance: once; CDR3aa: CASSILAGGPVFF; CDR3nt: TGTGCCAGCAGCATACTAGCGGGGGGGCCGGTGTTCTTC
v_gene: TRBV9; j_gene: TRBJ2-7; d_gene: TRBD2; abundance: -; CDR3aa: CASSPGTSGSLYEQYF; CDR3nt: TGTGCCAGCAGCCCGGGGACTAGCGGGAGTTTGTACGAGCAGTACTTC
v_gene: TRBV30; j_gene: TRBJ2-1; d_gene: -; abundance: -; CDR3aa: CAWSSGISYNEQFF; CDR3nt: TGTGCCTGGAGCTCAGGGATTTCCTACAATGAGCAGTTCTTC
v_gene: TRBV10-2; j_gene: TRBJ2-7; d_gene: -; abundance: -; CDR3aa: CASSAGKGSEQYF; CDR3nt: TGCGCCAGCAGTGCCGGGAAAGGGAGCGAGCAGTACTTC